A selection of T cell receptor beta chains follows, all from one sample in a study of T cell responses to AZD1222 COVID-19 vaccine. Sequencing was performed with immunoSEQ multiplex PCR; in TCRdb, only in-frame clones are kept and a portion is missing. The sample yields 100,000 to 150,000 clones, about 92% seen once. Sequencing used peripheral blood, obtained on day 0 of MenACWY control vaccination. These receptor sequences come from an adult in good health. Each CDR3 is given with its conserved first and last residue. Each record gives: clone size, D gene, V gene, J gene, CDR3 protein, CDR3 DNA. A D gene is named only where the DNA matches it firmly. Only some rows state a clone size, as once, few, many or a class for expanded clones.

.,.,TRBV2,TRBJ1-6,CASSEWETYSPLHF,TGTGCCAGCAGTGAATGGGAAACGTATTCACCCCTCCACTTT
.,.,TRBV6-1,TRBJ1-5,CASSDPGAFKPQHF,TGTGCCAGCAGTGACCCGGGGGCCTTCAAGCCCCAGCATTTT
.,TRBD2,TRBV28,TRBJ2-7,CASRGLAVSYEQYF,TGTGCCAGCAGAGGACTAGCGGTCTCCTACGAGCAGTACTTC
.,.,TRBV5-4,TRBJ2-7,CASSIPPGNHEQYF,TGTGCCAGCAGCATACCACCAGGGAACCACGAGCAGTACTTC
.,TRBD1,TRBV24-1,TRBJ2-2,CATSEAGTGNTGELFF,TGTGCCACCAGTGAAGCCGGGACAGGGAACACCGGGGAGCTGTTTTTT
.,.,TRBV24-1,TRBJ1-1,CATQDGGYTEAFF,TGTGCCACTCAAGACGGGGGGTACACTGAAGCTTTCTTT
.,.,TRBV12-2,TRBJ2-7,CASRKRTGETYEQYF,TGTGCAAGTCGAAAAAGGACAGGGGAGACCTACGAGCAGTACTTC
once,.,TRBV19,TRBJ1-3,CASSIGGAAGNTIYF,TGTGCCAGTAGTATCGGCGGGGCGGCAGGAAACACCATATATTTT
.,.,TRBV7-2,TRBJ2-6,CASSPFEGGISGANVLTF,TGTGCCAGCAGTCCGTTTGAGGGAGGTATCTCTGGGGCCAACGTCCTGACTTTC
.,TRBD1,TRBV5-1,TRBJ1-2,CASSYGDRGHGYTF,TGCGCCAGCAGCTATGGAGACAGGGGGCATGGCTACACCTTC
.,TRBD2,TRBV6-4,TRBJ2-2,CASSVGTSEEAGELFF,TGTGCCAGCAGTGTCGGGACTAGCGAAGAGGCCGGGGAGCTGTTTTTT